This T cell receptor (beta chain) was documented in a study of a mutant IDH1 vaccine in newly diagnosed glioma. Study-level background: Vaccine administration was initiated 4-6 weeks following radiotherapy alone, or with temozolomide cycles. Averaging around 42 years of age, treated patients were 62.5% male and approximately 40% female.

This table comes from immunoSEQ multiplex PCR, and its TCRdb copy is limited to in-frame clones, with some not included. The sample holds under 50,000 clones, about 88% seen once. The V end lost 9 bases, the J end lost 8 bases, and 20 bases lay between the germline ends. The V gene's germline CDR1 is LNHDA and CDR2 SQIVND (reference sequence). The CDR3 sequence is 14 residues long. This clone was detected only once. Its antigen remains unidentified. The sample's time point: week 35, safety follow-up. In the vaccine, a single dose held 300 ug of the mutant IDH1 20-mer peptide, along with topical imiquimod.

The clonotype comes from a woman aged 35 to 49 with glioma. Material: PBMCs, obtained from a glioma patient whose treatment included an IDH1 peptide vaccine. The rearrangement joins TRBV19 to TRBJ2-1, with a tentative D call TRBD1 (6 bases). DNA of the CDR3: TGTGCCAGCCGACCAACAACAGGGCCCGATGAGCAGTTCTTC. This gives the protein CASRPTTGPDEQFF.